Below, 14 T cell receptor beta chains from the same sample are listed, as sequenced in a study of cytomegalovirus exposure and HLA in healthy donors. PCR amplification relied on 60 Vbeta primers (plus 13 Jbeta primers). Generated by immunoSEQ multiplex PCR, the TCRdb table keeps only in-frame clones and is missing some. The specimen's table records about 49,000 clones. The sequencing input was PBMCs. The receptors stem from a man in his late teens or twenties in good health and CMV-seropositive.

The chain uses TRBV30 and TRBJ2-1; 12 bases agree with TRBD2. Losses at the gene ends were 8 bases for V and 4 bases for J; bases not matched to a gene: 9. The CDR3 runs to 15 residues. Germline assignment: CDR1 GTSNPN and CDR2 SVGIG (reference sequence). This CDR3 is CAGGLAGGPYNEQFF. CDR3 sequence (DNA): TGTGCCGGGGGTCTAGCGGGAGGGCCGTACAATGAGCAGTTCTTC.

CDR3 sequence reads: CAWSESAGANVLTF. The CDR3 DNA follows: TGTGCCTGGAGTGAAAGCGCTGGGGCCAACGTCCTGACTTTC. The V gene is TRBV30, the J gene TRBJ2-6, with D uncertain. The V end was cut by 1 base, the J end by 2 bases, with 6 bases between. Germline V lookup: CDR1 GTSNPN, CDR2 SVGIG (reference sequence). The CDR3 extends over 14 amino acids.

As DNA, the CDR3 is TGTGCCTGGACCTTGACTAGCGGTGCCTACAATGAGCAGTTCTTC. It specifies CAWTLTSGAYNEQFF. The rearrangement uses TRBV30 and TRBJ2-1; 9 bases are a match to TRBD2. J gave up 2 bases and V 4 bases, and 6 bases lay outside the gene matches. This CDR3 is 15 amino acids long. Germline lookup yields CDR1 GTSNPN and CDR2 SVGIG (reference sequence).

This sequence joins TRBV11-3 and TRBJ1-1; 7 bases match TRBD1. Unmatched junction bases numbered 9, after V lost 7 bases and J lost 4 bases. The CDR3 has 14 amino acids. CDR1 is SGHNT and CDR2 is YENEEA in the germline V gene. Written as DNA, the CDR3 is TGTGCCAGCACTCCTTTCCAGGGGGGCACTGAAGCTTTCTTT. The encoded protein is CASTPFQGGTEAFF.

The rearrangement joins TRBV7-3 to TRBJ2-1, with 16 bases matching TRBD2. The length of the CDR3 is 16 residues. Germline loops: CDR1 SGHTA, CDR2 FQGTGA. Trimming cost V 5 bases and J 9 bases; bases outside gene matches: 7. The CDR3 protein is CASSRGLAGGPGEQFF. The DNA of the CDR3 is TGTGCCAGCAGCCGGGGACTAGCGGGAGGGCCGGGTGAGCAGTTCTTC.

The chain recombines TRBV5-1 with TRBJ1-1, with 7 nucleotides matching TRBD1. J lost 3 bases, V lost 4 bases, and 9 bases had no gene match. CDR1 is SGHRS, CDR2 YFSETQ, per germline. The CDR3 has 15 residues. CDR3 sequence reads: CASSPRTGSHTEAFF. The CDR3 DNA is TGCGCCAGCAGCCCCCGGACAGGTTCACACACTGAAGCTTTCTTT.

The genes are TRBV19 and TRBJ2-5; D unresolved. Between the trimmed V and J ends, which lost 6 bases and 1 base, there was a span of 12 bases. CDR1 LNHDA and CDR2 SQIVND come from the germline V gene (reference sequence). The CDR3 runs 14 residues. The CDR3: CASSLTTVQETQYF. CDR3 DNA sequence: TGTGCCAGTAGCTTGACAACAGTCCAAGAGACCCAGTACTTC.

V usage is TRBV30 and J usage is TRBJ2-5, with D perhaps TRBD2 (5 bases). Germline CDR1 and CDR2: GTSNPN and SVGIG (reference sequence). This CDR3 is built from 13 residues. Trimming removed 1 base from V and 2 bases from J, with 8 bases in between. The CDR3 is CAWSDGLQETQYF. The DNA of the CDR3 is TGTGCCTGGAGTGATGGACTTCAAGAGACCCAGTACTTC.

For this clone: One end of the junction fails to match germline, which may point to a read error. The chain uses TRBV7-7 and TRBJ2-3; D remains ambiguous. Germline CDR1 is SSHAT and CDR2 is FNYEAQ (reference sequence). The CDR3 is 13 amino acids. The CDR3: CASSLVFTDTQYF. The CDR3 DNA reads as TGTGCTAGCAGCTTAGTCTTCACAGATACGCAGTATTTT. The full variable domain, in which reference TRBV7-7 and TRBJ2-3 provide the parts outside the CDR3, is GAGVSQSPRYKVTKRGQDVTLRCDPISSHATLYWYQQALGQGPEFLTYFNYEAQPDKSGLPSDRFSAERPEGSISTLTIQRTEQRDSAMYRCASSLVFTDTQYFGPGTRLTVL.

The gene calls are TRBV2 and TRBJ2-3, with D maybe TRBD2 (6 bases). The CDR3 contains 15 residues. V lost 4 bases and J 5 bases, leaving 16 bases between the germline ends. Germline V lookup: CDR1 SNHLY, CDR2 FYNNEI. The CDR3 protein is CASSGTSRARDTQYF. The CDR3, as DNA: TGTGCCAGCAGTGGAACTAGCCGGGCAAGAGATACGCAGTATTTT.

The J gene is TRBJ2-2, the V gene TRBV21-1; TRBD1, the table's D call, lacks a check against the DNA. TRBV21-1 is described as a pseudogene. This CDR3 comprises 14 residues. The CDR3 DNA sequence: TGTGCCAGCGCGGACAGACCGAACACCGGGGAGCTGTTTTTT. This sequence encodes CASADRPNTGELFF.

V is TRBV27 and J is TRBJ2-3, with TRBD2 identical over 10 bases. CDR1 MNHEY and CDR2 SMNVEV come from the germline V gene (reference sequence). The CDR3 extends over 18 amino acids. Trimming took 4 bases from V and 2 from J; bases not matched to a gene: 12. This chain's CDR3 is CASSSSGGGLADTDTQYF. In DNA, the CDR3 is TGTGCCAGCAGTTCCTCAGGGGGCGGACTAGCGGACACAGATACGCAGTATTTT.

The V and J genes are TRBV2 and TRBJ2-5, with 12 bases fitting TRBD2. The CDR3 covers 15 residues. Trimming removed 8 bases from V and 9 bases from J; junction bases left unmatched: 13. Germline loops: CDR1 SNHLY, CDR2 FYNNEI. This CDR3 reads CASRRLSSGRESQYF. For the CDR3, the DNA is TGTGCCAGCCGGCGGCTCTCTAGCGGGAGGGAATCCCAGTACTTC.

This chain uses TRBV4-2 with TRBJ2-1; 10 bases agree with TRBD2. CDR1 is LGHNA, CDR2 YNFKEQ, per germline. The V gene end was trimmed by 1 base and the J gene end by 6 bases; junction bases not matched to a gene: 6. This CDR3 spans 16 amino acids. The CDR3 DNA reads as TGTGCCAGCAGCCAAGTCCGTCCTAGCGGGAGCAATGAGCAGTTCTTC. It is translated as CASSQVRPSGSNEQFF.